Shown below are 4 T cell receptor beta chains from a single sample sequenced in a study of tumor and adjacent non-tumor tissue in lung cancer. The library came from three nested PCR rounds adapted from ARM-PCR protocols. TCRdb analysed the multiplex PCR reads with MiXCR anew, one entry per CDR3 protein. This sample has about 44,000 distinct CDR3 sequences, with less than 70% found just once. This sample's RNA came from whole unsorted tissue. The normal lung tissue was taken more than 3 cm from the tumor edge. The sequenced sample consisted of distant non-tumor lung tissue. All receptors come from a woman in her forties with non-small cell lung cancer.

Points on this clonotype: It may be a read error: a sequence one base away is much more abundant. The V gene is TRBV20-1, the J gene TRBJ1-5; 7 nucleotides line up with TRBD1. This CDR3 region has 15 residues. V gave up 0 bases and J gave up 6 bases; unmatched junction bases: 8. Looked up from germline, CDR1 is DFQATT and CDR2 is SNEGSKA (reference sequence). The CDR3 spells CSARDLAGGGQPQHF. The CDR3 DNA reads TGCAGTGCTAGAGATCTGGCAGGGGGGGGTCAGCCCCAGCATTTT.

As for this clonotype: A much larger clone differs from this one at a single base, so this may be a read error. V gene TRBV5-6 combines with J gene TRBJ1-6, with 7 positions matching TRBD1. CDR3 size: 14 residues. Unmatched junction bases numbered 14, after V lost 5 bases and J lost 15 bases. Germline V lookup: CDR1 SGHDT, CDR2 YYEEEE. CDR3 nucleotides: TGTGCCAGCAGTGGGGACAGCACCGGTGTAGTCCTCCACTTT. This gives the protein CASSGDSTGVVLHF.

This clonotype has just a few counts. A much bigger clone sits one base away, suggesting this may be a read error. V gene TRBV6-4 combines with J gene TRBJ2-2; D call uncertain. Trimming shortened V by 2 bases and J by 4 bases, and 2 bases separated the two germline ends. CDR3 length: 12 residues. Per germline, CDR1 MRHNA and CDR2 SNTAGT. CDR3 DNA sequence: TGTGCCAGCAGTGACAGCACCGGGGAGCTGTTTTTT. It specifies CASSDSTGELFF.

With respect to this clonotype: Likely a read error: the CDR3 ends without its conserved phenylalanine or tryptophan. The rearrangement links TRBV25-1 to TRBJ2-7; TRBD2 matches 9 bases. The CDR3 covers 12 residues. In germline, CDR1 is MGHDK, CDR2 SYGVNS. The CDR3, as DNA: TGTACCAGCAGTGCTAGCGGGGACGAGCAGTACTCC. It is translated as CTSSASGDEQYS.